Following are 12 T cell receptor beta chains from one sample sequenced in a study of T cell clonality in common variable immunodeficiency. Study-wide findings and caveats: Reportedly, TCR beta sequences from common variable immunodeficiency showed fewer deletions and N-nucleotide insertions.

Generated by immunoSEQ multiplex PCR, the TCRdb table keeps only in-frame clones and is missing some. Sampling found about 20,000 clones, none seen once. These receptors lack a known antigen. Material: peripheral blood mononuclear cells. The receptors stem from a human donor with common variable immunodeficiency.

This clone was detected only a few times. The read ends 3 residues before the CDR3 terminus; that terminus is restored from the germline J gene. This chain links TRBV18 with TRBJ2-5; D is ambiguous. This CDR3 is built from 14 residues. V dropped 0 bases and J dropped 2 bases, with 7 bases sitting between them. Germline V gives CDR1 KGHSH, CDR2 LQKENI. The DNA read from the CDR3 is TGTGCCAGCTCACCACCGGGCAGACAAGAGACC. This sequence encodes CASSPPGRQET. In full, the CDR3 is CASSPPGRQETQYF.

This clone was detected a few times. The missing CDR3 end, 3 residues past where the read stops, is filled in from the germline J gene. This chain uses TRBV19 with TRBJ1-4; 12 bases match TRBD1. CDR3 length: 17 residues. V lost 0 bases and J lost 10; bases outside the gene matches: 9. In germline, CDR1 is LNHDA, CDR2 SQIVND (reference sequence). The CDR3 region is CASSIEAGTGGSGKLFF. The covered CDR3 bases are TGTGCCAGTAGTATAGAGGCCGGGACAGGGGGCTCCGGAAAA.

The table lists this clone with a few counts. Coverage ceases 3 residues before the CDR3 finishes, and the germline J gene fills in the end. The chain couples TRBV19 to TRBJ1-1; the D gene is possibly TRBD1 (6 bases). This CDR3 comprises 14 residues. The V and J ends lost 7 bases and 5 bases respectively, with 17 bases between them. Germline V gene data show CDR1 as LNHDA and CDR2 as SQIVND (reference sequence). The part of the CDR3 DNA that was read is TGTGCCAGTAACCCAGGGGATTGGGGAACTGAA. Translation: CASNPGDWGTE. The full-length CDR3 reads as CASNPGDWGTEAFF.

This clone has a count of ten or more. The read ends 3 residues shy of where the CDR3 ends; the end is completed using the germline J gene. The chain links TRBV5-4 to TRBJ2-3, with a tentative D call TRBD2 (6 bases). Trimming pared 2 bases from V and 2 bases from J, leaving 12 bases between. Germline V gene data show CDR1 as SGHNT and CDR2 as YYREEE (reference sequence). This CDR3 spans 15 amino acids. The CDR3 DNA, read in part, is TGTGCCAGCAGCTTAGGGCCGGGGGTCACAGATACG. Protein sequence: CASSLGPGVTDT. The complete CDR3 protein is CASSLGPGVTDTQYF.

This clone was detected only a few times. The CDR3 is cut off 3 residues early in the read; its end comes from the germline J gene. The rearrangement uses TRBV6-2 or TRBV6-3 and TRBJ2-2; D is ambiguous. Germline V CDR1 and CDR2: MNHEY, SVGEGT. V was shortened by 7 bases and J by 4 bases, with 19 bases between the two germline ends. CDR3 size: 16 residues. Partial CDR3 DNA: TGTGCCAGCACACTCCTGTTGGGCCTGGGCACCGGGGAG. Protein product: CASTLLLGLGTGE. The whole CDR3 protein reads CASTLLLGLGTGELFF.

For this clone: Read sequence stops 3 residues before the CDR3 end, and the germline J gene provides the missing end. This chain joins TRBV7-9 and TRBJ2-3, with D maybe TRBD1 (5 bases). This CDR3 is 15 amino acids long. V was pared by 1 base and J by 4 bases, with 12 bases between. Germline-derived CDR1 and CDR2 are SEHNR and FQNEAQ (reference sequence). CDR3 residues: CASSLVQGAADTQYF. CDR3 bases read: TGTGCCAGCAGCTTAGTCCAGGGTGCCGCAGATACG.

This clone was recorded a few times. Read data end 3 residues before the CDR3 end; the end is taken from the germline J gene. V gene TRBV2 combines with J gene TRBJ2-1, with D perhaps TRBD2 (5 bases). Trimming left V 7 bases short and J 5 bases short, with 15 bases between. The CDR3 is 14 residues long. The germline V gene encodes CDR1 SNHLY and CDR2 FYNNEI. The sequenced part of the CDR3 DNA is TGTGCCAGCAAGTGGACTTTACTGAACAATGAG. Encoded protein: CASKWTLLNNE. The full CDR3 reads CASKWTLLNNEQFF.

A remark on this clone: Coverage ceases 3 residues before the CDR3 finishes, and the germline J gene fills in the end. The rearrangement joins TRBV7-9 to TRBJ1-5; D unclear. Germline V CDR1 and CDR2: SEHNR, FQNEAQ (reference sequence). Trimming removed 4 bases from V and 3 bases from J, with 10 bases in between. The CDR3 contains 14 residues. The CDR3 region is CASSSNRDNQPQHF. The part of the CDR3 DNA that was read is TGTGCCAGCAGCTCAAACAGAGACAATCAGCCC.

This clone was found many times. Sequencing ends 3 residues short of the CDR3 end; the germline J gene provides the rest. The V call is TRBV18, the J call TRBJ2-3; D is ambiguous. This CDR3 contains 13 residues. Germline CDR1 and CDR2: KGHSH and LQKENI. Between the trimmed V and J ends, which lost 5 bases and 0 bases, there was a span of 6 bases. The CDR3 protein is CASSVPSTDTQYF. The covered CDR3 bases are TGTGCCAGCTCAGTTCCTAGCACAGATACG.

This clone came up a few times. The read ends 3 residues before the CDR3 terminus; that terminus is restored from the germline J gene. The rearrangement links TRBV19 to TRBJ1-2; 9 bases are shared with TRBD1. The CDR3 sequence is 16 residues long. Germline V lookup: CDR1 LNHDA, CDR2 SQIVND (reference sequence). CDR3 DNA, as far as it was read: TGTGCCAGTAGCTCCCTCTCGCAACAGGGGGCTGGCGGC. This translates into CASSSLSQQGAGG. The CDR3, in full, reads CASSSLSQQGAGGYTF.

This clone was seen a handful of times. The CDR3 extends 3 residues past the end of the read, so its final part is completed from the germline J gene. The chain joins TRBV18 to TRBJ2-3, with D perhaps matching TRBD1 (6 bases). The CDR3 runs 14 residues. V was cut by 3 bases and J by 6 bases, with 13 bases left in between. Germline V gene data show CDR1 as KGHSH and CDR2 as LQKENI. The CDR3 sequence is CASSPQTGSDTQYF. Incomplete CDR3 DNA: TGTGCCAGCTCACCCCAGACAGGTTCGGATACG.

CDR3 residues: CASSLGAAGYSTDTQYF. The sequenced CDR3 bases are TGCGCCAGCAGCTTGGGAGCGGCGGGATATAGCACAGATACG. V usage is TRBV5-1 and J usage is TRBJ2-3; D is perhaps TRBD2 (6 bases). The read comes to an end 3 residues before the CDR3 does, leaving the germline J gene to fill in the end. V lost 0 bases and J lost 0, with 14 bases in between. The CDR3 sequence is 17 residues long. CDR1 is SGHRS, CDR2 YFSETQ, per germline. Together with reference TRBV5-1 and TRBJ2-3, the CDR3 gives the full variable domain: KAGVTQTPRYLIKTRGQQVTLSCSPISGHRSVSWYQQTPGQGLQFLFEYFSETQRNKGNFPGRFSGRQFSNSRSEMNVSTLELGDSALYLCASSLGAAGYSTDTQYFGPGTRLTVL.